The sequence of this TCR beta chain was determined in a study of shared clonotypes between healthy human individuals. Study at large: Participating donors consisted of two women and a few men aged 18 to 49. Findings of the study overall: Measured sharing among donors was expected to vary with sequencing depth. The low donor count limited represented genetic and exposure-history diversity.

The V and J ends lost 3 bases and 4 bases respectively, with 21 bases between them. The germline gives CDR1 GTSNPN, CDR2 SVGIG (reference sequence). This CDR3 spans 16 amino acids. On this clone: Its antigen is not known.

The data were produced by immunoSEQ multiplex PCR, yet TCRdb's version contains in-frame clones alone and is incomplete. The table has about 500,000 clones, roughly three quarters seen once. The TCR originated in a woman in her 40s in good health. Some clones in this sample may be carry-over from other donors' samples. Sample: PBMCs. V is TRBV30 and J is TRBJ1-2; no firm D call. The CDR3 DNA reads TGTGCCTGGAGGCGGGCCCCTGGGCTCCCTTCCTATGGCTACACCTTC. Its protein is CAWRRAPGLPSYGYTF.